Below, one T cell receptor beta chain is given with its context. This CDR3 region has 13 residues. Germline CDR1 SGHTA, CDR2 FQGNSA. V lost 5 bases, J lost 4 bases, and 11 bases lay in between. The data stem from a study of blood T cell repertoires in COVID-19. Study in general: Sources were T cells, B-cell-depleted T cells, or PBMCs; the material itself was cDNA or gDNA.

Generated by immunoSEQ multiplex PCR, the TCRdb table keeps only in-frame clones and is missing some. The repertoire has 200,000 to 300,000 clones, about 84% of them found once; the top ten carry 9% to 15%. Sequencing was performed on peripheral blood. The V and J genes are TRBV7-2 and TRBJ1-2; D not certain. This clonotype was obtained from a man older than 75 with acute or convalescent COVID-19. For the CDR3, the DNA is TGTGCCAGCAGCACTCCCGGAGTCTATGGCTACACCTTC. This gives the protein CASSTPGVYGYTF. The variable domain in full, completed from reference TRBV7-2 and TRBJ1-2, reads GAGVSQSPSNKVTEKGKDVELRCDPISGHTALYWYRQSLGQGLEFLIYFQGNSAPDKSGLPSDRFSAERTGGSVSTLTIQRTQQEDSAVYLCASSTPGVYGYTFGSGTRLTVV.